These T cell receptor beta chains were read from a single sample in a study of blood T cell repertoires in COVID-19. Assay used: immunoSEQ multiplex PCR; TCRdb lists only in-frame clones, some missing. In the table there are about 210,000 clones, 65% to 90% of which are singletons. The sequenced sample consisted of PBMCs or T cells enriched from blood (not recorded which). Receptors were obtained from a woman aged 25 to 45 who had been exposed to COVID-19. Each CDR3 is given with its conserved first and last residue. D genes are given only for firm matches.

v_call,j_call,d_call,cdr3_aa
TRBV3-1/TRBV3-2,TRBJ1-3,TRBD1,CASSITGQALSGNTIYF
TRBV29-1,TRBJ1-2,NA,CSVGVPGIYGYTF
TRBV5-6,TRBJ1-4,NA,CASSFRAVEEKLFF
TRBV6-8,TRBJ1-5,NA,CASRSRPRVANQPQHF
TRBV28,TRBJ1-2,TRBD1,CASSQTGWYGGYTF
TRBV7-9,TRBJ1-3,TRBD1,CASSLADRGLWNTIYF
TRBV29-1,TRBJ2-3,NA,CSAPEGSGDTQYF
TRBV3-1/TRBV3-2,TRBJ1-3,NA,CASGRPGSSGNTIYF
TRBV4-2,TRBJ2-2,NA,CASSQGKPGGGGTGELFF
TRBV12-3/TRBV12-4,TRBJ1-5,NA,CASSLSGWEPQHF
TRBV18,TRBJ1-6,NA,CASSPRPILRDGRLNSPLHF
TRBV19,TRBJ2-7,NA,CASSLELSSYEQYF
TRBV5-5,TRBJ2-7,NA,CASSLAAGLSSYEQYF
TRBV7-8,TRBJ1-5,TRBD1,CASRLDRGHNQPQHF